One sample yielded the 9 T cell receptor beta chains listed below, sequenced in a study of cytomegalovirus exposure and HLA in healthy donors (dated 2017 in TCRdb). Receptor libraries were prepared by the immunoSEQ multiplex PCR assay. The multiplex PCR relied on a mix of 60 forward primers for TCR Vbeta segments and 13 reverse primers for TCR Jbeta segments. TCRdb mirrors the immuneACCESS table, restricted to in-frame sequences. Some clones are absent from its copies; in checked studies, under half trace to an unresolved V gene, and the reason for the others is unknown. The sample records some 150,000 clones, more than 75% of which are singletons. The ten largest clones capture roughly 5.9% of the sample. Sequencing used PBMCs. All receptors derive from a woman in her thirties or forties in good health and CMV-seropositive.

This chain joins TRBV5-1 and TRBJ2-5; TRBD2 agrees at 8 bases. Germline V lookup: CDR1 SGHRS, CDR2 YFSETQ. The CDR3 covers 15 residues. After removal of 0 bases from V and 5 bases from J, the junction contained 6 bases not matched to a gene. CDR3: CASSLGVAGLETQYF. In DNA form, the CDR3 reads TGCGCCAGCAGCTTGGGGGTAGCGGGACTCGAGACCCAGTACTTC.

The chain recombines TRBV6-1 with TRBJ2-7, with a possible D match to TRBD1 (7 bases). Germline lookup yields CDR1 MNHNS and CDR2 SASEGT. There are 12 residues in the CDR3. Trimming pared 5 bases from V and 10 bases from J, leaving 15 bases between. The CDR3 nucleotides read TGTGCCAGCAGTTGGGGGGTAGGGGGCCAGTACTTC. Encoded protein: CASSWGVGGQYF.

V usage is TRBV15 and J usage is TRBJ1-2; the D gene is possibly TRBD1 (6 bases). V lost 6 bases to trimming and J lost 2 bases, with 13 bases between them. Germline V gene data show CDR1 as LNHNV and CDR2 as YYDKDF (reference sequence). This CDR3 is 14 amino acids long. The CDR3 DNA reads as TGTGCCACCAGTAAGGACAGCGGAAACTATGGCTACACCTTC. Its translation: CATSKDSGNYGYTF.

V and J are TRBV29-1 and TRBJ1-2; D remains unclear. This CDR3 has 11 residues. V lost 8 bases and J 8 bases, leaving 15 bases between the germline ends. CDR1 and CDR2 (germline): SQVTM, ANQGSEA. In DNA form, the CDR3 reads TGCAGCATCCCCGCCGACGGGGGCTACACCTTC. As protein: CSIPADGGYTF. Full variable domain (rest looked up from reference TRBV29-1 and TRBJ1-2): SAVISQKPSRDICQRGTSLTIQCQVDSQVTMMFWYRQQPGQSLTLIATANQGSEATYESGFVIDKFPISRPNLTFSTLTVSNMSPEDSSIYLCSIPADGGYTFGSGTRLTVV.

CDR3 nucleotide sequence: TGTGCCTGGACTTCTAGCGGGAGACAGGAGCAGTTCTTC. Its translation: CAWTSSGRQEQFF. The genes are TRBV30 and TRBJ2-1, with TRBD2 matching over 10 bases. The CDR3 loop spans 13 amino acids. Germline V gene data show CDR1 as GTSNPN and CDR2 as SVGIG (reference sequence). The trim removed 4 bases at V and 10 bases at J, leaving 7 bases unmatched.

V is TRBV7-8 and J is TRBJ2-3; D is possibly TRBD2 (5 bases). V lost 6 bases, J lost 5 bases, and 15 bases lay in between. The CDR3 contains 14 residues. Germline lookup yields CDR1 SGHVS and CDR2 FQNEAQ. The CDR3 bases are TGTGCCAGCAGTGTGGGAGCTTACGGAGATACGCAGTATTTT. It encodes CASSVGAYGDTQYF. Full variable domain (rest looked up from reference TRBV7-8 and TRBJ2-3): GAGVSQSPRYKVAKRGQDVALRCDPISGHVSLFWYQQALGQGPEFLTYFQNEAQLDKSGLPSDRFFAERPEGSVSTLKIQRTQQEDSAVYLCASSVGAYGDTQYFGPGTRLTVL.

The V gene is TRBV7-9, the J gene TRBJ1-1; the match to TRBD1 covers 8 bases. The CDR3 is 16 amino acids. CDR1 SEHNR and CDR2 FQNEAQ come from the germline V gene (reference sequence). V was pared by 5 bases and J by 1 base, with 9 bases of the junction left unmatched. CDR3 DNA: TGTGCCAGCAGCCCTTGGACAGGGCGCAGGAACACTGAAGCTTTCTTT. It translates to CASSPWTGRRNTEAFF.

This rearrangement joins TRBV7-9 to TRBJ1-1; D call uncertain. The CDR3 spans 10 residues. From germline, CDR1 is SEHNR and CDR2 FQNEAQ (reference sequence). With 5 bases removed from V and 7 bases from J, the gap between germline ends came to 5 bases. The CDR3, as DNA: TGTGCCAGCAGCGAGGATGAAGCTTTCTTT. As protein: CASSEDEAFF.

The table lists this clone with a count of one. This chain uses TRBV11-2 with TRBJ2-3; possible D gene TRBD2, 5 bases. Germline CDR1 is SGHAT and CDR2 is FQNNGV. The CDR3 spans 13 residues. V was cut by 8 bases and J by 3 bases, with 12 bases left in between. The CDR3 protein is CASREGSTDTQYF. In DNA, the CDR3 is TGTGCCAGCCGCGAAGGGAGTACAGATACGCAGTATTTT.